This paragraph reports one T cell receptor (beta chain). The sample is drawn from a study of molecular identifiers for immune sequencing clone quantification. This CDR3 is built from 17 residues. CDR1 is SGHAT, CDR2 FQNNGV, per germline. Trimming at V came to 6 bases and at J to 5 bases, leaving 15 bases not matched to a gene. TCRdb called the PCR reads again in MiXCR, with one record for every CDR3 protein. Counted here are around 100,000 distinct CDR3 sequences, 30% to 35% occurring once; the ten biggest clones make up less than 10%. This chain uses TRBV11-2 with TRBJ2-3; 9 positions match TRBD2. Sequencing was performed on naive CD8+ T cells from blood, with Jurkat cell RNA spiked in. Subset: FACS-sorted CD8+CD4-CCR7+CD45RA+ naive T cells. The source of this sequence is a human donor in good health. Some libraries in this study had Jurkat cell RNA spiked in. The CDR3 sequence: CASSPLPWREGGDTQYF. The CDR3 nucleotides read TGTGCCAGCAGTCCCTTGCCCTGGCGGGAGGGTGGAGATACGCAGTATTTT.